The 22 T cell receptor beta chains presented below share a single source sample, sequenced in a study of long-term antiretroviral therapy in people with HIV. This was the immunoSEQ v3.0 assay at survey level. Method: immunoSEQ multiplex PCR; TCRdb's copy keeps in-frame clones and lacks some. The table shows about 48,000 clones, with about 81% occurring only once. The source material was unsorted PBMCs, sampled 0.8 years after starting antiretroviral therapy. These receptors all come from a woman between 18 and 29 years old with HIV.

Only one count was recorded for this clone. This chain joins TRBV27 and TRBJ1-1; the D gene is possibly TRBD1 (5 bases). CDR1 MNHEY and CDR2 SMNVEV come from the germline V gene (reference sequence). The CDR3 is 15 amino acids. Trimming removed 3 bases from V and 5 bases from J, with 16 bases in between. The DNA for the CDR3 is TGTGCCAGCAGTTTCGGTGGGGACCTTTGGACTGAAGCTTTCTTT. It encodes CASSFGGDLWTEAFF.

This clone was observed a handful of times. The chain couples TRBV5-1 to TRBJ2-7; 10 nucleotides agree with TRBD1. Trimming took 7 bases from V and 5 from J; bases not matched to a gene: 12. CDR1 and CDR2 (germline): SGHRS, YFSETQ. This CDR3 is 15 amino acids long. CDR3 sequence: CASGSRQGAHNEQYF. The CDR3 nucleotides are TGCGCCAGCGGGAGCCGACAGGGGGCTCACAACGAGCAGTACTTC.

V gene TRBV19 combines with J gene TRBJ1-1; 7 bases fit TRBD1. Germline V gives CDR1 LNHDA, CDR2 SQIVND (reference sequence). CDR3 length: 13 residues. V lost 7 bases to trimming and J lost 8 bases; unmatched junction nucleotides: 10. CDR3 nucleotides: TGTGCCAGTACCGAGACAGGGTCGAAGGAAGCTTTCTTT. Amino acid sequence: CASTETGSKEAFF.

This clone was seen only a few times. The chain joins TRBV7-9 to TRBJ2-3; 7 bases fit TRBD1. Germline values: CDR1 SEHNR, CDR2 FQNEAQ (reference sequence). CDR3 length equals 15 residues. Germline trimming cut 8 bases from V and 6 bases from J; bases unmatched to any gene: 14. In DNA, the CDR3 is TGTGCCAGCGCTCTTACAGGGGCCCACATGGATACGCAGTATTTT. Residues: CASALTGAHMDTQYF. The complete variable domain, with remaining parts taken from reference TRBV7-9 and TRBJ2-3, reads DTGVSQNPRHKITKRGQNVTFRCDPISEHNRLYWYRQTLGQGPEFLTYFQNEAQLEKSRLLSDRFSAERPKGSFSTLEIQRTEQGDSAMYLCASALTGAHMDTQYFGPGTRLTVL.

V gene TRBV5-4 combines with J gene TRBJ2-7; a possible D gene is TRBD2 (5 bases). V lost 0 bases and J lost 5, with 12 bases in between. The CDR3 contains 14 residues. Germline loops: CDR1 SGHNT, CDR2 YYREEE (reference sequence). The CDR3 region has the DNA TGTGCCAGCAGCTTGGGACTACGCAGCGACGAGCAGTACTTC. Protein product: CASSLGLRSDEQYF. Full variable domain (missing parts from reference TRBV5-4 and TRBJ2-7): ETGVTQSPTHLIKTRGQQVTLRCSSQSGHNTVSWYQQALGQGPQFIFQYYREEENGRGNFPPRFSGLQFPNYSSELNVNALELDDSALYLCASSLGLRSDEQYFGPGTRLTVT.

The chain combines TRBV5-1 with TRBJ2-7; TRBD1 agrees at 7 bases. V lost 4 bases and J lost 2; bases outside the gene matches: 12. There are 16 residues in the CDR3. The germline gives CDR1 SGHRS, CDR2 YFSETQ. For the CDR3, the DNA is TGCGCCAGCAGCCTCGGAAGACAGGGAAGGGCCTACGAGCAGTACTTC. Amino acids: CASSLGRQGRAYEQYF.

The V call is TRBV14, the J call TRBJ2-3, with 9 bases that match TRBD1. Germline loops: CDR1 SGHDN, CDR2 FVKESK. V was clipped by 2 bases and J by 1 base; unmatched bases: 10. The CDR3 totals 18 residues. Written as DNA, the CDR3 is TGTGCCAGCAGCCAAATCCTCCGGGGGGACAGGGGCACAGATACGCAGTATTTT. Residues: CASSQILRGDRGTDTQYF. The complete variable domain, with remaining parts taken from reference TRBV14 and TRBJ2-3, reads EAGVTQFPSHSVIEKGQTVTLRCDPISGHDNLYWYRRVMGKEIKFLLHFVKESKQDESGMPNNRFLAERTGGTYSTLKVQPAELEDSGVYFCASSQILRGDRGTDTQYFGPGTRLTVL.

As regards this clone: One junction end disagrees with the germline gene, perhaps due to a read error. The CDR3 nucleotides read TGTGCCAGCAGTTACGGACAGAACACTGAAGCTTTCTTT. Its protein is CASSYGQNTEAFF. The genes are TRBV10-3 and TRBJ1-1; tentatively, D is TRBD1 (5 bases). This CDR3 region has 13 residues. CDR1 and CDR2 (germline): ENHRY, SYGVKD.

V gene TRBV5-1 combines with J gene TRBJ1-4, with 7 bases identical to TRBD1. The CDR3 has 14 amino acids. CDR1 and CDR2 (germline): SGHRS, YFSETQ. V lost 3 bases to trimming and J lost 7 bases; unmatched junction nucleotides: 6. The CDR3: CASSSIQGSEKLFF. In DNA, the CDR3 is TGCGCCAGCAGCTCAATACAGGGGAGTGAAAAACTGTTTTTT.

V usage is TRBV6-5 and J usage is TRBJ2-6; D possibly matches TRBD1 or TRBD2 (5 bases each). V was trimmed by 6 bases and J by 0 bases, leaving 9 bases between them. This CDR3 spans 15 amino acids. CDR1 is MNHEY and CDR2 is SVGAGI in the germline V gene. CDR3 in DNA: TGTGCCAGCAGGAGAGGGGCCTCTGGGGCCAACGTCCTGACTTTC. Its translation is CASRRGASGANVLTF.

The chain recombines TRBV4-3 with TRBJ2-5; 12 bases align to TRBD2. Germline V gene data show CDR1 as LGHNA and CDR2 as YSLEER. With V trimmed by 3 bases and J by 5 bases, 7 bases remained unmatched. The CDR3 consists of 16 residues. The CDR3: CASSQQGLAGRETQYF. DNA of the CDR3: TGCGCCAGCAGCCAGCAGGGACTAGCGGGTCGGGAGACCCAGTACTTC.

The table lists this clone with a few counts. The chain is built from TRBV21-1 and TRBJ1-4. TRBV21-1 is assigned pseudogene status. CDR3 length: 10 amino acids. As DNA, the CDR3 is TGTGCCAGCAACGGTGAAAAACTGTTTTTT. Translation gives CASNGEKLFF.

The J gene is TRBJ1-2, the V gene TRBV4-1; 9 bases are a match to TRBD1. This CDR3 has 16 amino acids. Germline V gene lookup returns CDR1 MGHRA and CDR2 YSYEKL. The V segment lost 4 bases and the J segment 4 bases; nucleotides outside the gene matches: 10. CDR3 DNA: TGCGCCAGCAGCCTTACCGGGACAGGGAACCTCTATGGCTACACCTTC. Translating gives CASSLTGTGNLYGYTF.

This clone was seen once. The V call is TRBV28, the J call TRBJ1-3, with D tentatively TRBD1 (6 bases). Between the trimmed V and J ends, which lost 2 bases and 8 bases, there was a span of 13 bases. The germline CDR1 and CDR2 sequences are MDHEN and SYDVKM. This CDR3 is built from 14 residues. The CDR3 is CASSLLTGIDTIYF. CDR3 sequence (DNA): TGTGCCAGCAGTTTACTTACAGGGATAGACACCATATATTTT. The whole variable domain, remainder taken from reference TRBV28 and TRBJ1-3, is DVKVTQSSRYLVKRTGEKVFLECVQDMDHENMFWYRQDPGLGLRLIYFSYDVKMKEKGDIPEGYSVSREKKERFSLILESASTNQTSMYLCASSLLTGIDTIYFGEGSWLTVV.

The V call is TRBV19, the J call TRBJ1-5; TRBD1 is a possible D gene (6 bases). Germline CDR1 is LNHDA and CDR2 is SQIVND (reference sequence). The CDR3 is made up of 12 amino acids. The V and J ends lost 10 bases and 3 bases respectively, with 10 bases between them. The CDR3 sequence is CATGQYNQPQHF. In DNA, the CDR3 is TGTGCCACCGGACAGTACAATCAGCCCCAGCATTTT. Looking up the rest from reference TRBV19 and TRBJ1-5 gives the full variable domain: DGGITQSPKYLFRKEGQNVTLSCEQNLNHDAMYWYRQDPGQGLRLIYYSQIVNDFQKGDIAEGYSVSREKKESFPLTVTSAQKNPTAFYLCATGQYNQPQHFGDGTRLSIL.

The chain carries TRBV28 and TRBJ1-1; D is uncertain. V lost 3 bases, J lost 4 bases, and 15 bases lay in between. The CDR3 is 15 residues long. The germline gives CDR1 MDHEN, CDR2 SYDVKM. CDR3 coding DNA: TGTGCCAGCAGTTTGGAAATGAGGAGAGCCACTGAAGCTTTCTTT. As protein: CASSLEMRRATEAFF. Variable domain in full (rest from reference TRBV28 and TRBJ1-1): DVKVTQSSRYLVKRTGEKVFLECVQDMDHENMFWYRQDPGLGLRLIYFSYDVKMKEKGDIPEGYSVSREKKERFSLILESASTNQTSMYLCASSLEMRRATEAFFGQGTRLTVV.

This chain links TRBV11-2 with TRBJ2-7; 9 nucleotides agree with TRBD1. V trimming: 2 bases; J trimming: 5 bases; junction bases outside the gene matches: 19. Germline V gives CDR1 SGHAT, CDR2 FQNNGV. This CDR3 region has 19 residues. CDR3 sequence: CASSLTVLQMGQGGHEQYF. For the CDR3, the DNA is TGTGCCAGCAGCTTAACTGTCCTCCAGATGGGACAGGGAGGCCACGAGCAGTACTTC.

A single count supports this clone. The genes are TRBV10-3 and TRBJ1-3, with 10 bases aligning to TRBD1. The germline V gene encodes CDR1 ENHRY and CDR2 SYGVKD. V dropped 8 bases and J dropped 2; count of bases not matched to a gene: 6. The CDR3 consists of 15 residues. The CDR3 DNA follows: TGTGCCATCGGGGGACAGGGGAGACCTGGAAACACCATATATTTT. This encodes CAIGGQGRPGNTIYF.

The gene calls are TRBV28 and TRBJ2-7; D uncertain. Germline loops: CDR1 MDHEN, CDR2 SYDVKM. Trimming removed 3 bases at V and 6 bases at J, with 9 bases between. CDR3 length equals 12 residues. As DNA, the CDR3 is TGTGCCAGCAGTTTTATGACCGGCGAGCAGTACTTC. It encodes CASSFMTGEQYF.

This sequence joins TRBV29-1 and TRBJ1-2; TRBD1 matches at 8 bases. With 7 bases clipped from V and 6 bases from J, the junction kept 10 bases outside the gene matches. CDR1 is SQVTM, CDR2 ANQGSEA, per germline. The CDR3 totals 13 residues. The CDR3 spells CSARDRKTNGYTF. The DNA for the CDR3 is TGCAGCGCCCGGGACAGGAAGACCAATGGCTACACCTTC. Full variable domain (remainder filled in from reference TRBV29-1 and TRBJ1-2): SAVISQKPSRDICQRGTSLTIQCQVDSQVTMMFWYRQQPGQSLTLIATANQGSEATYESGFVIDKFPISRPNLTFSTLTVSNMSPEDSSIYLCSARDRKTNGYTFGSGTRLTVV.

The table lists this clone with a count of one. This sequence joins TRBV2 and TRBJ1-4; D is unclear. The germline V gene encodes CDR1 SNHLY and CDR2 FYNNEI. This CDR3 region has 14 residues. Trimming pared 7 bases from V and 6 bases from J, leaving 15 bases between. The CDR3, as DNA: TGTGCCAGCAAATTTTACGGCAGAGATGAAAAACTGTTTTTT. It translates to CASKFYGRDEKLFF. The variable domain in full, completed from reference TRBV2 and TRBJ1-4, reads EPEVTQTPSHQVTQMGQEVILRCVPISNHLYFYWYRQILGQKVEFLVSFYNNEISEKSEIFDDQFSVERPDGSNFTLKIRSTKLEDSAMYFCASKFYGRDEKLFFGSGTQLSVL.

The chain couples TRBV19 to TRBJ2-1; 11 bases map to TRBD2. The CDR3 spans 15 residues. With V trimmed by 5 bases and J by 8 bases, 8 bases remained unmatched. Per the germline V gene, CDR1 is LNHDA and CDR2 is SQIVND (reference sequence). The CDR3 nucleotides read TGTGCCAGTAGTGTTACTAGCGGGAGTTTGGATGAGCAGTTCTTC. Its translation is CASSVTSGSLDEQFF.